This record covers a single T cell receptor (beta chain). It lacks a known antigen. No much larger clone exists at a distance of one base, and base qualities are not known. Libraries were built with 5' RACE. These reads were obtained on an Illumina HiSeq 2500. A second PCR of about 6 to 11 cycles was performed with a sample-barcoded 5' primer and a J-beta primer mix. A unique molecular identifier was introduced onto each TCR beta cDNA molecule by a template-switch 5' adaptor carrying 12 random nucleotides. At least 2.5 million CDR3-containing paired-end reads were obtained from each sample. All of the RNA was converted into first-strand cDNA using the Mint cDNA synthesis kit, with a TRBC-specific oligonucleotide serving as the primer. Following uracil-DNA glycosylase treatment, a first 18-cycle PCR with universal primers M1SS and BC2_uni_R was performed on all cDNA. The authors processed their data as follows. For normalization, 1 million high-quality reads, each with a distinct molecular identifier, were randomly selected from each sample. Reads with shared molecular identifiers were discarded instead of being binned into consensus sequences. MiTCR, set to a Q25 quality threshold and the strictest error-elimination algorithm, was used for CDR3 identification, clonotype clustering and error correction. A nonparametric unseen species model with Euler transformation was used to estimate lower-bound total TCR beta diversity. Using fastp trimming at Q25 and MiXCR clonotype assembly, TCRdb reanalyzed the public sequencing data and kept in-frame beta chains. A single entry per CDR3 protein holds the most common genes and DNA from its merged rows. These V and J calls rely on TCRdb rather than the paper's analysis. The sample has approximately 820,000 distinct CDR3 sequences on record, approximately 44% of them singletons. The ten top clones hold about 19% of the sample.

This sample was taken from a study of blood T cells in healthy people across ages (dated by TCRdb to 2014 to 2015). About the study as a whole: In model experiments, template switching captured roughly one uniquely barcoded TCR beta cDNA molecule for every two T cells. Age-related changes in TCR beta repertoire diversity were measured in the study by deep sequencing normalized with unique cDNA molecular identifiers. Four age groups were formed from the donors: young (average 16 years), middle-aged (approximately 39), aged (over 55) and long-lived (around 80). To avoid experimental bias, donors of different ages were spread randomly across the sequencing lanes. For two donors (one aged 18 to 30 and one aged 80 or older), the study analyzed two additional independent replicas of 1 million unique cDNA reads from the same blood draw. Overall results and qualifications from the work: Estimates of total diversity based on one million sequenced T cells were regarded as lower bounds and as underestimates. Compared with the aged group, the long-lived group had more naive CD4+ T cells, fewer expanded clones and increased TCR diversity, a pattern suggesting age selection. Bulk unsorted PBMC profiling prevented conclusive comparison of naive and antigen-experienced compartments. The percentage of naive T cells measured by flow cytometry correlated strongly with observed TCR beta diversity. Because the CMV infection status of the donors was unknown, age-related changes in expanded clonotypes may potentially have been confounded. As age increased, observed TCR beta diversity per million T cells dropped in a roughly linear way, and a significant reduction was already evident by age around 41.

The donors were roughly 38 Caucasian individuals from Russia, aged roughly 6 to 90 years, who were systemically healthy. Roughly 11 milliliters of peripheral blood were drawn from each donor into EDTA-treated Vacutainer tubes. Ficoll-Paque density-gradient centrifugation was used to isolate PBMCs, with at least 7 million per sample. Total RNA was extracted from PBMCs with Trizol reagent, with at least 5.5 micrograms obtained per sample. For every donor, flow cytometry on a PBMC aliquot measured the percentage of naive CD45RAhigh/CD27high T cells. The receptor was derived from a man aged 55 to 70 in good health. The sequencing input was blood.

The DNA reads as follows: TGCGCCAGCACCGTACCAGGGGACGGCTATGGCTACACCTTC. This codes for CASTVPGDGYGYTF. The chain is made from TRBV5-1 and TRBJ1-2; tentative D gene TRBD1, with 6 bases matching. CDR1 is given as SGHRS and CDR2 as YFSETQ, both from the germline V gene. V sheds 6 bases and J sheds 4 bases, leaving 16 bases between their ends. The CDR3 starts with the cysteine, ends with the phenylalanine, and has 14 residues. Kept here is only the CDR3 DNA, which spans 42 bases and is read in frame from base 1.